The clone carrying this TCR beta chain has just a few counts. The data belong to a study of blood T cell repertoires in COVID-19. Background on the study: Researchers got acute and convalescent COVID-19 samples from the United States, Italy and Spain. Sources were T cells, B-cell-depleted T cells, or PBMCs; the material itself was cDNA or gDNA.

Germline lookup yields CDR1 MNHEY and CDR2 SVGEGT. The CDR3 has 15 amino acids. Trimming left V 4 bases short and J 7 bases short, with 16 bases between. Study processing details: Counts of nucleated cells, estimated from reference gene primer amplification, were obtained. Sequenced by immunoSEQ multiplex PCR; TCRdb stores in-frame clones only, minus some. That table furnishes V, J and clone size, whereas the DNA furnished D and trimming. The sample has about 200,000 clones, about nine tenths seen once; the top ten hold 5.5% to 6.5%. The genes are TRBV6-2 or TRBV6-3 and TRBJ1-4; possibly TRBD1 for D (6 bases). The sequence was collected from a man aged 55 to 70 who had recovered from COVID-19. Sequences were obtained from peripheral blood. CDR3 protein: CASSSRDKGREKLFF. The CDR3 DNA sequence: TGTGCCAGCAGTTCCCGGGACAAAGGTCGTGAAAAACTGTTTTTT.